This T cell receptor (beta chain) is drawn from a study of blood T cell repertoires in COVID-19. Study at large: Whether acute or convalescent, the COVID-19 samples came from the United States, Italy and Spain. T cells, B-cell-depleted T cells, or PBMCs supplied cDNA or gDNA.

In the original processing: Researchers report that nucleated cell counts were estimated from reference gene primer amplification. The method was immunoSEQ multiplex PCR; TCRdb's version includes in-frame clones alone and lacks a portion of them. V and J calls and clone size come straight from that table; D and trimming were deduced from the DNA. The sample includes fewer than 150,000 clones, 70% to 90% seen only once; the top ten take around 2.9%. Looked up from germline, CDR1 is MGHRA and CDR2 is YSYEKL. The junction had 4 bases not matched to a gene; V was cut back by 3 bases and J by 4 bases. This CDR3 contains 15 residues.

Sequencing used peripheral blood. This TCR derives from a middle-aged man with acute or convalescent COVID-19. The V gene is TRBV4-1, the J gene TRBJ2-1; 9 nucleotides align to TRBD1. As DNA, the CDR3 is TGCGCCAGCAGCCAGATTGGACAGGGGTACAATGAGCAGTTCTTC. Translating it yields CASSQIGQGYNEQFF.